This entry concerns a single T cell receptor beta chain. The antigen it recognizes is unknown. Base qualities are not provided; no much larger clone lies one nucleotide away. For the CD8 naive samples, CD45RO-negative cells were positively selected for CCR7, yielding a CD45RA+CCR7+ population from which TemRA cells were excluded. The donors were healthy, HIV-negative adults who had no recently reported acute infections or vaccinations. Only Caucasian adults living in Nashville, Tennessee, USA were represented among the donors. After blood collection by leukapheresis, PBMCs were isolated using Ficoll-Histopaque density gradient centrifugation and then cryopreserved in the vapor phase of liquid nitrogen. Purity and quantity of every magnetically sorted T cell population were checked by analytical flow cytometry. Each sorted fraction had its genomic DNA isolated and then quantified by UV absorbance on a Nanodrop 2000c.

The sample originates from a study of shared clonotypes between healthy human individuals (dated by TCRdb to about 2020). Looking at the study overall: A couple of women and a few men aged 18 to 49 years were included in the cohort. For each donor, CD4 naive and CD4 memory were each given three plates, CD8 naive was given two plates, and CD8 memory was given one plate. To estimate repertoire size and how much clonotype sharing occurs between individuals, the study deeply sequenced the blood TCR repertoires of about 5 healthy adults. To increase sequencing depth and limit assay-specific biases, different laboratories used diverse techniques to prepare libraries and sequence TCR repertoires. Each donor's leukapheresis produced roughly between roughly 0.9 and 9 billion PBMCs.

V loses 6 bases at its end and J loses 14 bases; junction bases beyond the gene matches: 10. CDR1 SQVTM and CDR2 ANQGSEA are derived from the germline V gene. The cysteine opens and the phenylalanine closes a CDR3 of 11 amino acids. Of all the DNA, just the CDR3 is kept, 33 bases in frame from base 1. The paper's findings and limits, for the study overall: Based on pairwise subsampling, the degree of clonotype sharing among donors was expected to be affected by sequencing depth. The small number of donors limited the genetic and exposure-history diversity represented. Incomplete sequencing was indicated by rarefaction of sorted-subset datasets, despite the large sequencing depth. Sampling was restricted to blood, and TCR repertoires in tissue are likely to differ from TCR repertoires in blood. Across a few donors, 4.5% to 6.5% of naive CD4, around 3.3% of naive CD8, around 2.5% of memory CD4, and approximately 0.4% of memory CD8 clonotypes were shared. Naive subsets generally had larger estimated clonotype richness than memory subsets. Clonotypes shared by all four sorted-subset donors showed higher generation probabilities than non-shared clonotypes.

TCR CDR3 regions were amplified from genomic DNA by multiplex PCR using the deep immunoSEQ assay. Genomic DNA extracted from each cell subset was distributed evenly over all wells of several immunoSEQ 96-well plates, and each plate served as one replicate. Each replicate PCR for sorted subsets received about 220 ng genomic DNA, equal to roughly 33,000 T cell genomes. Purified libraries were measured with a Qubit 3.0 fluorometer, size-checked on a Bioanalyzer 2100, and measured again with the KAPA Library Quantification kit. A separate single-read 150-cycle Illumina NextSeq 550 flow cell was used to sequence each immunoSEQ 96-well plate. As for the original processing: The immunoSEQ output contained only junctional sequences without quality scores, so filtering could not match that applied to full-length reads. To assign V/J genes and CDR3, sequences were annotated using PyIR, a Python wrapper for IgBLAST v1.9, with IMGT germline references. Reads were removed for weak V/J assignments (E-value above 1e-6), missing CDR3, stop codons, out-of-frame junctions, or ambiguous translated residues. V3J clonotypes were defined as sequences sharing an identical inferred V gene, J gene, and CDR3 amino acid sequence. The percentage overlap between two repertoires was calculated by dividing the number of shared unique clonotypes by the size of the smaller repertoire. RTK rarefaction, the Chao1 estimator, and Recon v2.1 estimates of unobserved clonotypes were used to assess repertoire richness. Generation probabilities were computed with OLGA for all TCRbeta clonotypes obtained by the gDNA method from a few donors. Held by TCRdb, this immuneACCESS table contains in-frame sequences only and omits some clones. Under half of the omission traces to an unresolved V gene where checked; the cause of the rest is unknown. V and J calls and clone size are copied from that table; D and trimming were computed from the DNA. This sample holds millions of clones; around 93% were observed only once. In total, the top ten clones hold more than 1.5% of the sample.

The sequencing sample was made of naive CD8+ T cells from PBMCs. In light of the paper, this sample's cell subset or site label describes: CD45RA+CCR7+. The sequence came from a man aged 18 to 29 in good health. Some clones in this sample may be carry-over from other donors' samples. Recombination joined TRBV29-1 with TRBJ1-5; TRBD1 aligns with 7 central bases. The CDR3 protein: CSVRQGPWEHF. The nucleotides are TGCAGCGTGAGACAGGGCCCGTGGGAGCATTTT.